Below are 21 T cell receptor beta chains sequenced from a single sample in a study of shared T cell receptors in the human thymus. TCRdb's copy holds only in-frame clones and misses some; the assay was immunoSEQ multiplex PCR. The sample holds about 610,000 clones, approximately 90% seen once. A further study also used this sample, focusing on human thymus T cells.

Sequenced material: thymocytes. These receptors originate from a boy younger than two with a congenital heart defect.

This clone was seen a single time. The V and J genes are TRBV20-1 and TRBJ2-3; no clear D gene. V dropped 4 bases and J dropped 8 bases, with 7 bases sitting between them. CDR1 DFQATT and CDR2 SNEGSKA come from the germline V gene (reference sequence). The length of the CDR3 is 10 residues. The DNA of the CDR3 is TGCAGTGCTAAATACGGTACGCAGTATTTT. The encoded protein is CSAKYGTQYF.

This clone was recorded only once. The V gene is TRBV5-1, the J gene TRBJ1-2; possible D gene TRBD1, 5 bases. Germline-derived CDR1 and CDR2 are SGHRS and YFSETQ. The CDR3 covers 14 residues. Trimming took off 0 bases at V and 7 bases at J, with 13 bases between the two ends. CDR3 nucleotide sequence: TGCGCCAGCAGCTTGGGCGGGGGAGAGCGTGGCTACACCTTC. Amino acids: CASSLGGGERGYTF.

The rearrangement joins TRBV5-1 to TRBJ2-7; the match to TRBD2 covers 10 bases. CDR3 size: 17 residues. Germline V gene data show CDR1 as SGHRS and CDR2 as YFSETQ. The V segment lost 1 base and the J segment 0 bases; nucleotides outside the gene matches: 7. DNA for the CDR3: TGCGCCAGCAGCTTGAACCGACTAGCGGGTAGCTCCTACGAGCAGTACTTC. Protein: CASSLNRLAGSSYEQYF.

The chain has TRBV15 and TRBJ1-2; the D gene is possibly TRBD1 (5 bases). V lost 0 bases and J lost 4, with 18 bases in between. From germline, CDR1 is LNHNV and CDR2 YYDKDF (reference sequence). The CDR3 loop spans 17 amino acids. The CDR3 coding sequence is TGTGCCACCAGCAGAGATGCGGGGCTCCTGGACACCTATGGCTACACCTTC. This sequence encodes CATSRDAGLLDTYGYTF.

A few counts support this clone. The chain combines TRBV5-6 with TRBJ2-1; no reliable D call. The CDR3 consists of 14 residues. The ends were cut back, 1 base at V and 1 base at J, with 6 bases in the middle. Germline lookup yields CDR1 SGHDT and CDR2 YYEEEE. The CDR3 sequence is CASSLTLSYNEQFF. CDR3 coding DNA: TGTGCCAGCAGCTTGACATTATCCTACAATGAGCAGTTCTTC.

The chain is built from TRBV6-5 and TRBJ2-1; D may be TRBD2 (6 bases). CDR1 MNHEY and CDR2 SVGAGI come from the germline V gene. Trimming cost V 2 bases and J 7 bases, with 18 bases left between them. The length of the CDR3 is 16 residues. In DNA form, the CDR3 reads TGTGCCAGCAGTTACGCGGACTACGCCACGGGGAATGAGCAGTTCTTC. Translating it yields CASSYADYATGNEQFF.

This chain connects TRBV4-1 to TRBJ2-1; D remains unclear. The germline V and J ends were trimmed by 0 bases and 8 bases, with 8 bases remaining between them. The CDR3 has 13 amino acids. CDR1 MGHRA and CDR2 YSYEKL come from the germline V gene. The CDR3 bases are TGCGCCAGCAGCCAAGAAGCCATCCATGAGCAGTTCTTC. Protein: CASSQEAIHEQFF.

This sequence joins TRBV10-3 and TRBJ2-3; 7 bases are a match to TRBD2. Trimming cost V 11 bases and J 2 bases; bases outside gene matches: 4. Per the germline V gene, CDR1 is ENHRY and CDR2 is SYGVKD. The CDR3 contains 12 residues. CDR3 sequence: CAVRDYTDTQYF. CDR3 DNA: TGTGCCGTCCGGGACTACACAGATACGCAGTATTTT.

The rearrangement joins TRBV27 to TRBJ2-2; TRBD2 is a possible D gene (6 bases). The CDR3 sequence is 14 residues long. Trimming removed 4 bases at V and 1 base at J, with 7 bases between. Germline lookup yields CDR1 MNHEY and CDR2 SMNVEV (reference sequence). The CDR3 protein is CASSWGGNTGELFF. The CDR3 region has the DNA TGTGCCAGCAGTTGGGGAGGGAACACCGGGGAGCTGTTTTTT.

The rearrangement uses TRBV4-2 and TRBJ2-6; 10 nucleotides agree with TRBD1. The ends lost 1 base at V and 2 bases at J; junction bases unmatched: 20. The CDR3 is 23 amino acids. The germline V gene has CDR1 LGHNA and CDR2 YNFKEQ. As DNA, the CDR3 is TGTGCCAGCAGCCAAGCGGGAGGGACAGGGGACGCCCTGAGGGCTCCTGGGGCCAACGTCCTGACTTTC. This translates into CASSQAGGTGDALRAPGANVLTF.

This chain connects TRBV5-8 to TRBJ2-5; D gene uncertain. CDR1 is SGHTS and CDR2 is YDEGEE in the germline V gene. The CDR3 runs to 14 residues. The V end was cut by 3 bases, the J end by 6 bases, with 15 bases between. CDR3: CASSSPLKRKTQYF. The CDR3 DNA follows: TGTGCCAGCAGCTCCCCGCTCAAGAGGAAGACCCAGTACTTC.

The chain is built from TRBV25-1 and TRBJ1-1; 8 bases are shared with TRBD1. The germline gives CDR1 MGHDK, CDR2 SYGVNS. This CDR3 spans 14 amino acids. After removal of 5 bases from V and 4 bases from J, the junction contained 6 bases not matched to a gene. CDR3 sequence: CASSPFTGGTEAFF. In nucleotides, the CDR3 is TGTGCCAGCAGTCCTTTTACAGGGGGCACTGAAGCTTTCTTT.

The DNA for the CDR3 is TGTGCAAGTCGCCTCCAGTCGGGGGAGGCAGATACGCAGTATTTT. Protein: CASRLQSGEADTQYF. V gene TRBV12-2 combines with J gene TRBJ2-3; the table's D call of TRBD2 was not tested on the DNA. TRBV12-2 is a known pseudogene. This CDR3 has 15 residues.

The chain couples TRBV25-1 to TRBJ2-1; possibly TRBD1 for D (6 bases). CDR3 length equals 14 residues. Per germline, CDR1 MGHDK and CDR2 SYGVNS. The V end lost 6 bases, the J end lost 5 bases, and 14 bases lay between the germline ends. The CDR3 sequence: CASRPGHGDNEQFF. In DNA, the CDR3 is TGTGCCAGCAGACCGGGACACGGTGACAATGAGCAGTTCTTC.

The V call is TRBV27, the J call TRBJ2-7, with TRBD2 identical over 7 bases. Trimming at V came to 2 bases and at J to 3 bases, leaving 4 bases not matched to a gene. Germline V lookup: CDR1 MNHEY, CDR2 SMNVEV (reference sequence). The CDR3 loop spans 14 amino acids. CDR3 DNA sequence: TGTGCCAGCAGTTTACGGACTAGGGGCTACGAGCAGTACTTC. Its protein is CASSLRTRGYEQYF.

The chain carries TRBV5-4 and TRBJ2-3, with D unresolved. Germline V gives CDR1 SGHNT, CDR2 YYREEE (reference sequence). V was shortened by 3 bases and J by 0 bases, with 14 bases between the two germline ends. The CDR3 has 16 residues. The CDR3 sequence is CASSSTLITSTDTQYF. In nucleotides, the CDR3 is TGTGCCAGCAGCTCCACCCTAATCACTAGCACAGATACGCAGTATTTT.

This clone has only a few counts. This chain uses TRBV11-2 with TRBJ2-2; D might be TRBD1 (5 bases). Per the germline V gene, CDR1 is SGHAT and CDR2 is FQNNGV. The CDR3 sequence is 16 residues long. Trimming removed 1 base at V and 1 base at J, with 10 bases between. CDR3 residues: CASSLGFQGNTGELFF. The CDR3 region has the DNA TGTGCCAGCAGCTTAGGATTCCAGGGGAACACCGGGGAGCTGTTTTTT.

The gene calls are TRBV15 and TRBJ1-3; perhaps TRBD1 as D (5 bases). CDR3 length equals 18 residues. Per the germline V gene, CDR1 is LNHNV and CDR2 is YYDKDF (reference sequence). V was trimmed by 0 bases and J by 3 bases, leaving 18 bases between them. For the CDR3, the DNA is TGTGCCACCAGCAGAGATTCAGGGCCGGATGTTTATGGAAACACCATATATTTT. Amino acids: CATSRDSGPDVYGNTIYF. Full variable domain (rest looked up from reference TRBV15 and TRBJ1-3): DAMVIQNPRYQVTQFGKPVTLSCSQTLNHNVMYWYQQKSSQAPKLLFHYYDKDFNNEADTPDNFQSRRPNTSFCFLDIRSPGLGDTAMYLCATSRDSGPDVYGNTIYFGEGSWLTVV.

This clone came up once. The rearrangement links TRBV25-1 to TRBJ2-7; 8 positions agree with TRBD1. With 4 bases clipped from V and 2 bases from J, the junction kept 7 bases outside the gene matches. Germline assignment: CDR1 MGHDK and CDR2 SYGVNS. This CDR3 comprises 15 residues. CDR3 sequence: CASSVETGEPYEQYF. The CDR3 nucleotides are TGTGCCAGCAGTGTCGAGACAGGGGAACCCTACGAGCAGTACTTC.

In regard to this clone: At one end, the junction sequence differs from germline, possibly due to a read error. This rearrangement joins TRBV7-7 to TRBJ2-7, with TRBD2 as a possible D gene (5 bases). The CDR3 length is 15 residues. Germline V CDR1 and CDR2: SSHAT, FNYEAQ (reference sequence). The CDR3 loop is CASSLGRWRVGEQYF. The CDR3 DNA follows: TGTGCTAGCAGCTTAGGGCGGTGGCGGGTGGGGGAGCAGTACTTC.

The rearrangement links TRBV27 to TRBJ2-7, with TRBD1 identical over 7 bases. CDR3 size: 14 residues. V lost 4 bases, J lost 11 bases, and 14 bases stayed unmatched. The germline gives CDR1 MNHEY, CDR2 SMNVEV (reference sequence). CDR3 residues: CASSSRDSLSRKYF. The CDR3 DNA follows: TGTGCCAGCAGTTCCCGGGACAGCTTATCTCGAAAGTACTTC.